The 10 T cell receptor beta chains in this list originate from one sample, sequenced in a study of cytomegalovirus exposure and HLA in healthy donors. Use of 60 Vbeta and 13 Jbeta primers characterized the PCR. Profiling relied on immunoSEQ multiplex PCR, and the TCRdb table lists in-frame clones only, not all of them. The sample lists about 160,000 clones; just under 80% were seen once. The specimen was PBMCs. These receptors came from a woman aged 45-65 years in good health and CMV-seropositive.

This sequence joins TRBV30 and TRBJ1-2; TRBD1 agrees at 8 bases. The V segment lost 0 bases and the J segment 8 bases; nucleotides outside the gene matches: 8. The CDR3 consists of 14 residues. The germline V gene encodes CDR1 GTSNPN and CDR2 SVGIG (reference sequence). CDR3 in DNA: TGTGCCTGGAGTGTTCAGGACAGGGTGAGCGGCTACACCTTC. Encoded protein: CAWSVQDRVSGYTF.

As for this clone: At one boundary the junction diverges from the germline segment, which might be a read error. The chain employs TRBV7-9 and TRBJ2-6; TRBD1 might be the D (6 bases). The germline V gene encodes CDR1 SEHNR and CDR2 FQNEAQ (reference sequence). The CDR3 contains 16 residues. This CDR3 is CASSSGTSSGANGLTF. The CDR3 region has the DNA TGTGCCAGCAGCTCCGGGACATCCTCTGGGGCCAACGGCCTGACTTTC.

This clone turned up a few times. This chain connects TRBV18 to TRBJ1-4; D gene ambiguous. From germline, CDR1 is KGHSH and CDR2 LQKENI. This CDR3 is built from 17 residues. The V end lost 3 bases, the J end lost 0 bases, and 14 bases lay between the germline ends. The CDR3 DNA sequence: TGTGCCAGCTCACCCCGAGTGGACTCCGCAACTAATGAAAAACTGTTTTTT. Its protein is CASSPRVDSATNEKLFF.

The chain carries TRBV7-2 and TRBJ1-2; 9 bases agree with TRBD1. V was clipped by 2 bases and J by 2 bases; unmatched bases: 9. The CDR3 is 17 residues long. Looked up from germline, CDR1 is SGHTA and CDR2 is FQGNSA. CDR3 protein: CASSLWDRELINYGYTF. The DNA for the CDR3 is TGTGCCAGCAGCTTATGGGACAGGGAACTCATAAACTATGGCTACACCTTC.

The V call is TRBV7-8, the J call TRBJ1-3; 8 bases agree with TRBD1. J was trimmed by 3 bases and V by 5 bases; bases with no gene match: 6. The germline CDR1 and CDR2 sequences are SGHVS and FQNEAQ. The CDR3 extends over 15 amino acids. CDR3 region: CASSAQGAHGNTIYF. CDR3 nucleotide sequence: TGTGCCAGCAGCGCCCAGGGGGCGCATGGAAACACCATATATTTT.

Only a few counts were recorded for this clone. The V call is TRBV5-5, the J call TRBJ2-7; D not certain. The length of the CDR3 is 14 residues. The germline CDR1 and CDR2 sequences are SGHKS and YYEKEE (reference sequence). V dropped 0 bases and J dropped 0 bases, with 7 bases sitting between them. In nucleotides, the CDR3 is TGTGCCAGCAGCTTGGTCGGTAGCTCCTACGAGCAGTACTTC. Residues: CASSLVGSSYEQYF.

This clone came up once. The V and J genes are TRBV11-3 and TRBJ2-2; TRBD1 matches 9 bases. CDR3 length: 15 amino acids. The germline V gene has CDR1 SGHNT and CDR2 YENEEA. V lost 5 bases to trimming and J lost 5 bases; unmatched junction nucleotides: 6. The CDR3 reads CASSVRQGGTGELFF. CDR3 sequence (DNA): TGTGCCAGCAGCGTGAGACAGGGGGGAACCGGGGAGCTGTTTTTT.

The V gene is TRBV19, the J gene TRBJ2-5, with D perhaps TRBD1 (5 bases). The CDR3 is 14 amino acids. From germline, CDR1 is LNHDA and CDR2 SQIVND (reference sequence). Trimming cost V 3 bases and J 2 bases, with 10 bases left between them. The CDR3 region is CASSITQAQETQYF. The CDR3 DNA is TGTGCCAGTAGTATCACACAGGCTCAAGAGACCCAGTACTTC.

V usage is TRBV10-3 and J usage is TRBJ2-5; unclear D gene. The CDR3 loop spans 14 amino acids. CDR1 is ENHRY, CDR2 SYGVKD, per germline. V was cut by 0 bases and J by 0 bases, with 5 bases left in between. In nucleotides, the CDR3 is TGTGCCATCAGTGAGTCGCGCAACCAAGAGACCCAGTACTTC. Residues: CAISESRNQETQYF.

The J gene is TRBJ1-5, the V gene TRBV15; TRBD1 matches 9 bases. Trimming took 3 bases from V and 0 from J; bases not matched to a gene: 6. Germline loops: CDR1 LNHNV, CDR2 YYDKDF (reference sequence). This CDR3 has 17 amino acids. This CDR3 is CATSRERGQGSNQPQHF. CDR3 DNA: TGTGCCACCAGCAGGGAGCGGGGACAGGGTAGCAATCAGCCCCAGCATTTT.